These T cell receptor beta chains were read from a single sample in a study of T-cell reconstitution after alpha-beta-depleted transplantation in children. TCRdb processed the PCR reads anew with MiXCR; each CDR3 protein has one entry. The sample lists about 72,000 distinct CDR3 sequences; about 7% were seen once. The specimen comprised PBMCs from the stem cell graft donor, sampled from the stem cell graft. These receptors all come from a human donor who donated a stem cell graft to a child with acute lymphoblastic leukemia. CDR3s include the opening cysteine and the closing phenylalanine or tryptophan. The D gene is left open where the match is weak. A row's size may be missing; if present it is once, few, many or a size class.

v_call: TRBV10-3; cdr3_length: 14; d_call: -; j_call: TRBJ2-5; clone_size: many; cdr3_nt: TGTGCCATCAGTGAGACGGTCGGACAAGAGACCCAGTACTTC; cdr3_aa: CAISETVGQETQYF
v_call: TRBV25-1; cdr3_length: 14; d_call: -; j_call: TRBJ2-3; clone_size: few; cdr3_nt: TGTGCCAGCAGCGGAGGGCTGATCGCAGATACGCAGTATTTT; cdr3_aa: CASSGGLIADTQYF
v_call: TRBV5-1; cdr3_length: 15; d_call: -; j_call: TRBJ1-1; clone_size: many; cdr3_nt: TGCGCCAGCAGCTGGGACCAGGGGATAAACACTGAAGCTTTCTTT; cdr3_aa: CASSWDQGINTEAFF
v_call: TRBV6-5; cdr3_length: 14; d_call: -; j_call: TRBJ1-2; clone_size: many; cdr3_nt: TGTGCCAGCAGTTACTCGGGGGGGGTAGGAGGCTACACCTTC; cdr3_aa: CASSYSGGVGGYTF
v_call: TRBV5-1; cdr3_length: 15; d_call: TRBD2; j_call: TRBJ2-3; clone_size: many; cdr3_nt: TGCGCCAGCAGCTTGGACGGGACTAGCGGAGATACGCAGTATTTT; cdr3_aa: CASSLDGTSGDTQYF
v_call: TRBV5-1; cdr3_length: 15; d_call: -; j_call: TRBJ2-3; clone_size: -; cdr3_nt: TGCGCCAGCAGCCTGGCGCGGTTTGGGGGGGATACGCAGTATTTT; cdr3_aa: CASSLARFGGDTQYF
v_call: TRBV4-2; cdr3_length: 19; d_call: TRBD2; j_call: TRBJ2-1; clone_size: -; cdr3_nt: TGTGCCAGCAGCGGGGGACTAGCGGGAGGCTTGTTGCGAGAGGTTGAGCAGTTCTTC; cdr3_aa: CASSGGLAGGLLREVEQFF
v_call: TRBV7-2; cdr3_length: 14; d_call: -; j_call: TRBJ1-1; clone_size: -; cdr3_nt: TGTGCCAGCAGCCCGCTGGTGGGCAACACTGAAGCTTTCTTT; cdr3_aa: CASSPLVGNTEAFF
v_call: TRBV20-1; cdr3_length: 13; d_call: TRBD1; j_call: TRBJ1-3; clone_size: many; cdr3_nt: TGCAGTGCTAGAGGGACAGGGGTAAACACCATATATTTT; cdr3_aa: CSARGTGVNTIYF
v_call: TRBV5-1; cdr3_length: 13; d_call: -; j_call: TRBJ2-2; clone_size: -; cdr3_nt: TGCGCCAGCAGGAACCCGAGGGCCGGGGAGCTGTTTTTT; cdr3_aa: CASRNPRAGELFF
v_call: TRBV12-3/TRBV12-4; cdr3_length: 15; d_call: -; j_call: TRBJ1-2; clone_size: many; cdr3_nt: TGTGCCAGCAGCCCTCGGAGGGGTTTTGACTATGGCTACACCTTC; cdr3_aa: CASSPRRGFDYGYTF
v_call: TRBV28; cdr3_length: 12; d_call: -; j_call: TRBJ1-1; clone_size: -; cdr3_nt: TGTGCCAGCAGTTTTACGGGCACTGAAGCTTTCTTT; cdr3_aa: CASSFTGTEAFF
v_call: TRBV4-3; cdr3_length: 16; d_call: -; j_call: TRBJ1-2; clone_size: -; cdr3_nt: TGCGCCAGCAGCCAAGATTTAGGACCGTTGAACTATGGCTACACCTTC; cdr3_aa: CASSQDLGPLNYGYTF
v_call: TRBV18; cdr3_length: 13; d_call: -; j_call: TRBJ2-1; clone_size: -; cdr3_nt: TGTGCCAGCTCACCAAACTTTTACAATGAGCAGTTCTTC; cdr3_aa: CASSPNFYNEQFF
v_call: TRBV5-1; cdr3_length: 15; d_call: TRBD1; j_call: TRBJ2-1; clone_size: many; cdr3_nt: TGCGCCAGCAGCTTGGCCCCGACAGGGGCAAATGAGCAGTTCTTC; cdr3_aa: CASSLAPTGANEQFF
v_call: TRBV27; cdr3_length: 14; d_call: -; j_call: TRBJ2-5; clone_size: many; cdr3_nt: TGTGCCAGCAGTGGAGGACTTAGGGCAAAGACCCAGTACTTC; cdr3_aa: CASSGGLRAKTQYF
v_call: TRBV10-3; cdr3_length: 11; d_call: -; j_call: TRBJ2-7; clone_size: many; cdr3_nt: TGTGCCATCAGTGAGACTCACGAGCAGTACTTC; cdr3_aa: CAISETHEQYF
v_call: TRBV5-1; cdr3_length: 13; d_call: -; j_call: TRBJ2-7; clone_size: many; cdr3_nt: TGCGCCAGCAGCCGGACAGAATCCTACGAGCAGTACTTC; cdr3_aa: CASSRTESYEQYF
v_call: TRBV2; cdr3_length: 11; d_call: -; j_call: TRBJ1-1; clone_size: -; cdr3_nt: TGTGCCAGCAGTGAAGCGCTGGGGGCTTTCTTT; cdr3_aa: CASSEALGAFF
v_call: TRBV6-2/TRBV6-3; cdr3_length: 13; d_call: -; j_call: TRBJ2-1; clone_size: many; cdr3_nt: TGTGCCAGCAGTTACCGTATAATCAATGAGCAGTTCTTC; cdr3_aa: CASSYRIINEQFF
v_call: TRBV5-1; cdr3_length: 14; d_call: TRBD1; j_call: TRBJ2-2; clone_size: many; cdr3_nt: TGCGCCAGCAGCCGGGACAGTAGCACCGGGGAGCTGTTTTTT; cdr3_aa: CASSRDSSTGELFF
v_call: TRBV4-2; cdr3_length: 14; d_call: -; j_call: TRBJ1-1; clone_size: many; cdr3_nt: TGTGCCAGCAGCCTTCGCGGAGGGGTGGAGGTAGCTTTCTTT; cdr3_aa: CASSLRGGVEVAFF
v_call: TRBV29-1; cdr3_length: 13; d_call: -; j_call: TRBJ2-7; clone_size: many; cdr3_nt: TGCAGCGTTGAAGGGGCAGGGGGGGACGAGCAGTACTTC; cdr3_aa: CSVEGAGGDEQYF
v_call: TRBV24-1; cdr3_length: 16; d_call: -; j_call: TRBJ2-3; clone_size: many; cdr3_nt: TGTGCCACCAGTGATTCGCTGACAGCCTCCACAGATACGCAGTATTTT; cdr3_aa: CATSDSLTASTDTQYF
v_call: TRBV12-3/TRBV12-4; cdr3_length: 14; d_call: TRBD1; j_call: TRBJ2-5; clone_size: few; cdr3_nt: TGTGCCAGCAGGAGGGACAGACCTCAAGAGACCCAGTACTTC; cdr3_aa: CASRRDRPQETQYF